Below are 8 T cell receptor beta chains sequenced from a single sample in a study of radiotherapy plus CTLA-4 blockade in lung cancer. The assay was immunoSEQ multiplex PCR, and TCRdb's table has in-frame clones only and misses some. The table includes about 15,000 clones, around 70% detected once. This specimen was peripheral blood, taken from a patient treated with radiotherapy plus ipilimumab. The receptors shown here come from a human donor with non-small cell lung cancer whose response to radiotherapy plus ipilimumab could not be evaluated.

This clone has just a few counts. The chain joins TRBV29-1 to TRBJ1-1; 8 bases are shared with TRBD1. The germline CDR1 and CDR2 sequences are SQVTM and ANQGSEA. This CDR3 spans 15 amino acids. The junction had 13 bases not matched to a gene; V was cut back by 6 bases and J by 4 bases. The CDR3 region is CSVSGGAGAGTEAFF. In DNA, the CDR3 is TGCAGCGTCTCAGGGGGCGCGGGGGCCGGCACTGAAGCTTTCTTT.

The chain has TRBV5-5 and TRBJ2-1, with 11 bases lining up with TRBD1. J gave up 7 bases and V 6 bases, and 12 bases lay outside the gene matches. Per germline, CDR1 SGHKS and CDR2 YYEKEE (reference sequence). The CDR3 totals 16 residues. In nucleotides, the CDR3 is TGTGCCAGCATCTGGGGACAGGGGGGAGCACAGAATGAGCAGTTCTTC. Translating gives CASIWGQGGAQNEQFF.

The chain is built from TRBV2 and TRBJ1-1; tentatively, D is TRBD1 (6 bases). With 2 bases removed from V and 6 bases from J, the gap between germline ends came to 13 bases. CDR3 length equals 14 residues. Germline V gene sequence: CDR1 SNHLY, CDR2 FYNNEI. CDR3 nucleotides: TGTGCCAGCAGTGAACTCAGGGGACGGGCTGAAGCTTTCTTT. It specifies CASSELRGRAEAFF.

This clone has a handful of counts. The rearrangement links TRBV5-4 to TRBJ1-1; D gene unclear. Germline values: CDR1 SGHNT, CDR2 YYREEE (reference sequence). The CDR3 contains 15 residues. Trimming stripped 5 bases from V and 0 bases from J, with 14 bases between. CDR3 protein: CASRLEPGLNTEAFF. Written as DNA, the CDR3 is TGTGCCAGCAGGTTAGAGCCGGGGTTGAACACTGAAGCTTTCTTT.

This rearrangement joins TRBV5-1 to TRBJ2-1; TRBD1 aligns across 7 bases. Germline loops: CDR1 SGHRS, CDR2 YFSETQ. V shed 2 bases, J shed 0 bases, and the junction held 2 bases outside the gene matches. The CDR3 is 15 amino acids. CDR3 amino acids: CASSLTGDSYNEQFF. DNA for the CDR3: TGCGCCAGCAGCTTAACAGGGGACTCCTACAATGAGCAGTTCTTC.

V and J are TRBV7-9 and TRBJ1-2, with D tentatively TRBD1 (5 bases). The V end was cut by 4 bases, the J end by 7 bases, with 19 bases between. The CDR3 extends over 15 amino acids. The germline V gene has CDR1 SEHNR and CDR2 FQNEAQ (reference sequence). CDR3 bases: TGTGCCAGCAGCTGGAAACAGGCACCACAATTTGGCTACACCTTC. It yields the protein CASSWKQAPQFGYTF.

This clone has only a few counts. V gene TRBV6-6 combines with J gene TRBJ1-3; 9 bases map to TRBD1. The germline V gene has CDR1 MNHNY and CDR2 SVGAGI (reference sequence). The CDR3 length is 16 residues. J was trimmed by 0 bases and V by 11 bases; bases with no gene match: 11. The CDR3 spells CASRTGATLSGNTIYF. DNA for the CDR3: TGTGCCTCCCGGACAGGGGCGACACTCTCTGGAAACACCATATATTTT.

J is TRBJ1-5 and V is TRBV5-6; D is undetermined. V lost 0 bases and J 2 bases, leaving 6 bases between the germline ends. Germline CDR1 and CDR2: SGHDT and YYEEEE. The CDR3 extends over 14 amino acids. CDR3 bases: TGTGCCAGCAGCTTGGATTTAGGCAATCAGCCCCAGCATTTT. Protein product: CASSLDLGNQPQHF.